Here is one T cell receptor beta chain with its context. This sample is drawn from a study of blood T cell repertoires in COVID-19. Study-level background: Whether acute or convalescent, the COVID-19 samples came from the United States, Italy and Spain.

The repertoire was sequenced with immunoSEQ multiplex PCR; TCRdb's copy has only in-frame clones and lacks some. The sample lists over 90,000 clones, around two thirds occurring once. This receptor was taken from a man between 65 and 85 years old with COVID-19, enrolled during active disease. Sequencing was carried out using peripheral blood.

For the CDR3, the DNA is TGTGCCAGCAGCTTAGGGGGAGGGGCGGCCTACGAGCAGTACTTC. Translated: CASSLGGGAAYEQYF. V gene TRBV7-6 combines with J gene TRBJ2-7; TRBD2 matches 7 bases. This CDR3 has 15 residues. With V trimmed by 1 base and J by 2 bases, 5 bases remained unmatched. The germline gives CDR1 SGHVS, CDR2 FNYEAQ.